A selection of T cell receptor beta chains follows, all from one sample in a study of glioma-infiltrating T cells. One entry per CDR3 protein results from TCRdb running MiXCR on the multiplex PCR reads. The sample has 100,000 to 150,000 distinct CDR3 sequences, more than 20% seen once. Sequences were obtained from glioma tissue, nonneoplastic brain tissue, or PBMCs (not recorded which). The receptors originated from a human donor with low-grade glioma or glioblastoma, undergoing nonglioma brain surgery, or in good health (not recorded which). Both conserved end residues are trimmed from each CDR3. Fields, in order: V gene, D gene, J gene, CDR3 protein. A D gene is named only where the DNA matches it firmly.

>TRBV3-1|NA|TRBJ2-4
ASSRNENIQY
>TRBV9|TRBD1|TRBJ2-7
ASSVDGTGFYEQY
>TRBV5-1|NA|TRBJ2-4
ASSLASQNIQY
>TRBV7-2|TRBD2|TRBJ2-7
ASSPTGTSWSQY
>TRBV6-1|NA|TRBJ2-1
ASSSHNEQF
>TRBV20-1|NA|TRBJ2-2
SARPQLNTGELF
>TRBV18|NA|TRBJ1-1
ASSLLSGTENTEAF
>TRBV28|NA|TRBJ2-4
ASRRRGLRGTIAKNIQY
>TRBV5-1|NA|TRBJ2-3
ASSPGVSDTQY
>TRBV2|NA|TRBJ2-5
ASSMGRVY
>TRBV28|TRBD2|TRBJ2-5
ASSGQGLAGV
>TRBV28|NA|TRBJ2-7
ASSAYNYEQY
>TRBV9|NA|TRBJ1-3
ASSVQGPDSGNTIY